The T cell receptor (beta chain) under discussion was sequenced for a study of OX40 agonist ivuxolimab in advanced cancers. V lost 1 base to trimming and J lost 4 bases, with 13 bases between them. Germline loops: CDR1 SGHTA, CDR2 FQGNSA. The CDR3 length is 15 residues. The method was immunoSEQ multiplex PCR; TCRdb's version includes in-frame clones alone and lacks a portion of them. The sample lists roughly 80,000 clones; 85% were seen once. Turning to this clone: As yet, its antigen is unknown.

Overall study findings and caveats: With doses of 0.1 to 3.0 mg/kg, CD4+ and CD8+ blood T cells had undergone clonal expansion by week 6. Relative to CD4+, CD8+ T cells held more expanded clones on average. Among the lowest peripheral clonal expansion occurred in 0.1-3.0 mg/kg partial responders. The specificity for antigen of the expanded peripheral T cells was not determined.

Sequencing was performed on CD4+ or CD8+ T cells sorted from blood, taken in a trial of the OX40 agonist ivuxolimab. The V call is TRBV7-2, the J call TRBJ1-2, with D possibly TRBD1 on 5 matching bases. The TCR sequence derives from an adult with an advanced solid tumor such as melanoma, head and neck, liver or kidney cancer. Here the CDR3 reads CASSLEGAPLYGYTF. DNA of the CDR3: TGTGCCAGCAGCTTAGAAGGGGCGCCGCTCTATGGCTACACCTTC.